These T cell receptor beta chains were read from a single sample in a study of cytotoxic CD8 clonotypes in ibrutinib-treated CLL. TCRdb's table, derived via immunoSEQ multiplex PCR, lists solely in-frame clones and lacks some. The repertoire has roughly 180,000 clones, approximately 72% of them found once; the top ten carry around 15%. The sample in question was PBMCs, obtained after 24 months of ibrutinib treatment. These receptors were taken from a human donor with chronic lymphocytic leukemia. CDR3s include the opening cysteine and the closing phenylalanine or tryptophan. A D gene is named only where the DNA matches it firmly. Not all rows give a size; the values are once, few, many and, for expanded clones, a class.

D gene	J gene	V gene	clone size	CDR3 DNA	CDR3 protein
TRBD1	TRBJ1-5	TRBV9	few	TGTGCCAGCAGCGCTAATATACAGGGGAAGCCCCAGCATTTT	CASSANIQGKPQHF
-	TRBJ1-3	TRBV7-8	-	TGTGCCAGCAGCTCAAGGGGACTCGGAAACACCATATATTTT	CASSSRGLGNTIYF
-	TRBJ1-2	TRBV6-5	-	TGTGCCAGCTCGAGGGATTCCAGGGGCTACACCTTC	CASSRDSRGYTF
-	TRBJ1-5	TRBV28	few	TGTGCCAGCAGTCGACAGCCTAATCAGCCCCAGCATTTT	CASSRQPNQPQHF
-	TRBJ1-5	TRBV6-5	-	TGTGCCAGCCGGGATTCCGGGGCCGATCAGCCCCAGCATTTT	CASRDSGADQPQHF
-	TRBJ2-3	TRBV7-9	-	TGTGCCAGCAGCTCGAGGACAGATACGCAGTATTTT	CASSSRTDTQYF
-	TRBJ2-2	TRBV28	-	TGTGCCAGCAGTTTAGCGGAGTTTGGCACCGGGGAGCTGTTTTTT	CASSLAEFGTGELFF
TRBD2	TRBJ2-2	TRBV7-9	few	TGTGCCAGCAGCTCGGGACTAGCGGGAGCAGGGACCGGGGAGCTGTTTTTT	CASSSGLAGAGTGELFF
-	TRBJ2-1	TRBV7-3	-	TGTGCCAGCAGCTTACTGGGACTCGATCTAGGAGAGCAGTTCTTC	CASSLLGLDLGEQFF
TRBD2	TRBJ2-1	TRBV14	-	TGTGCCAGCAGACTCACTAGCGGAAGGGCAGGCGAGCAGTTCTTC	CASRLTSGRAGEQFF
-	TRBJ2-7	TRBV5-1	-	TGCGCCAGCAGCTCCTACCGCGACTACGAGCAGTACTTC	CASSSYRDYEQYF
-	TRBJ1-5	TRBV6-5	few	TGTGCCAGCAGCCGGGACGCCGGCAATCAGCCCCAGCATTTT	CASSRDAGNQPQHF
-	TRBJ1-1	TRBV27	-	TGTGCCAGCAGTTTGCGGGGGGCGGTCACTGAAGCTTTCTTT	CASSLRGAVTEAFF
TRBD2	TRBJ2-7	TRBV30	-	TGTGCCTGGGGACTAGTCGGACCCTACGAGCAGTACTTC	CAWGLVGPYEQYF
TRBD1	TRBJ2-5	TRBV6-1	few	TGTGCCAGCAGTCCCCGGGACAGGGTATATTCCCAGTACTTC	CASSPRDRVYSQYF
-	TRBJ1-1	TRBV7-2	-	TGTGCCAGCAGCTTAGATGGGACTAACACTGAAGCTTTCTTT	CASSLDGTNTEAFF
TRBD2	TRBJ2-7	TRBV7-2	-	TGTGCCAGCAGCTCCGAGCGTAGCGGGAGACTCACCTACGAGCAGTACTTC	CASSSERSGRLTYEQYF
TRBD2	TRBJ2-1	TRBV27	-	TGTGCCAGCAGTTTATATGGGATTAGCGGGAGTCGCGCCGCCTACAATGAGCAGTTCTTC	CASSLYGISGSRAAYNEQFF
-	TRBJ2-1	TRBV5-1	-	TGCGCCAGCAGCTTGGGAGGGTATGGTGGGGATGAGCAGTTCTTC	CASSLGGYGGDEQFF
-	TRBJ1-1	TRBV9	-	TGTGCCAGCAGCGCCGAGACAGCCCTTCTAGACACTGAAGCTTTCTTT	CASSAETALLDTEAFF
-	TRBJ1-4	TRBV30	-	TGTGCCTGGCAGGGTATGGGGGATGAAAAACTGTTTTTT	CAWQGMGDEKLFF
-	TRBJ2-7	TRBV27	once	TGTGCCAGCAGTTTCGAGTACGGGAGCCAATACTACGAGCAGTACTTC	CASSFEYGSQYYEQYF
-	TRBJ1-2	TRBV19	once	TGTGCCAGTAGTATAGGGGCAGTCGTCTATGGCTACACCTTC	CASSIGAVVYGYTF
TRBD2	TRBJ2-7	TRBV6-6	-	TGTGCCAGCAGTTACACCATGGGGCGGGAGCTTTACGAGCAGTACTTC	CASSYTMGRELYEQYF
TRBD1	TRBJ1-1	TRBV10-3	-	TGTGCCATCAGTGAGGGACAGGCAAACACTGAAGCTTTCTTT	CAISEGQANTEAFF
-	TRBJ2-6	TRBV29-1	-	TGCAGCGTTGAAGATGGACGGGGAGCGGGGGCCAACGTCCTGACTTTC	CSVEDGRGAGANVLTF
TRBD2	TRBJ2-7	TRBV7-2	once	TGTGCCAGCAGCTCTCGACCGGGACTAGCGGGAGGGCCGAGGAACGAGCAGTACTTC	CASSSRPGLAGGPRNEQYF
TRBD2	TRBJ2-7	TRBV2	-	TGTGCCAGCAGAGACACTCCTAGCGGGCACTCCTACGAGCAGTACTTC	CASRDTPSGHSYEQYF
TRBD1	TRBJ2-7	TRBV7-2	-	TGTGCCAGCAGTCAACAGGGGTTGTACGAGCAGTACTTC	CASSQQGLYEQYF
TRBD1	TRBJ1-1	TRBV7-9	-	TGTGCCAGCAGCTTAGACTTCGGGACAGACTTGAACACTGAAGCTTTCTTT	CASSLDFGTDLNTEAFF
-	TRBJ2-2	TRBV15	-	TGTGCCACCAGCAGAGGCGTCAGCAGCCCGAACACCGGGGAGCTGTTTTTT	CATSRGVSSPNTGELFF
TRBD1	TRBJ1-3	TRBV29-1	once	TGCAGCGGACAGGGGGACTCTGGAAACACCATATATTTT	CSGQGDSGNTIYF
-	TRBJ2-7	TRBV5-6	-	TGTGCCAGCAGCTTGGTGGCCCCCGCGGAGCAGTACTTC	CASSLVAPAEQYF
-	TRBJ1-3	TRBV4-2	-	TGTGCCAGCAGCCAAGAGGGCAGGGGTCAAAACACCATATATTTT	CASSQEGRGQNTIYF
-	TRBJ1-1	TRBV18	-	TGTGCCAGCTCACAATCGGACACTGAAGCTTTCTTT	CASSQSDTEAFF
-	TRBJ2-5	TRBV11-2	few	TGTGCCAGCAGCTTTACGGCGGAGACCCAGTACTTC	CASSFTAETQYF
-	TRBJ2-7	TRBV6-5	few	TGTGCCAGCAGTCCTAACTCGCCCTACGAGCAGTACTTC	CASSPNSPYEQYF
-	TRBJ1-2	TRBV2	few	TGTGCCAGCAGTCCACGGACAATAAACTATGGCTACACCTTC	CASSPRTINYGYTF
TRBD2	TRBJ2-7	TRBV7-2	-	TGTGCCAGCAGCCCGGTGGCTAGCGGATACTACGAGCAGTACTTC	CASSPVASGYYEQYF
-	TRBJ1-2	TRBV29-1	-	TGCAGCGCCGATCGGGACTTAAGTAACTATGGCTACACCTTC	CSADRDLSNYGYTF
-	TRBJ2-7	TRBV5-6	-	TGTGCCAGCAGCCCCCCGGGTAGGTGGTCTTACGAGCAGTACTTC	CASSPPGRWSYEQYF
TRBD1	TRBJ1-1	TRBV19	-	TGTGCCAGTAGAGTGACAACCTTGGGGACAGGGGCTGAAGCTTTCTTT	CASRVTTLGTGAEAFF
-	TRBJ1-5	TRBV9	few	TGTGCCAGCAGCGTAAGGGACGGTGGGAATCAGCCCCAGCATTTT	CASSVRDGGNQPQHF
-	TRBJ1-4	TRBV5-6	-	TGTGCCAGCAGCTTAGGACACCTTGAAAAACTGTTTTTT	CASSLGHLEKLFF
-	TRBJ2-7	TRBV27	-	-	CASSSSPGQGVYEQYF
-	TRBJ2-2	TRBV6-5	-	TGTGCCAGCAGTTACCGGCGGGGGAACACCGGGGAGCTGTTTTTT	CASSYRRGNTGELFF
TRBD2	TRBJ2-1	TRBV4-1	-	TGCGCCAGCAGCTCCATTAGCGGGACATTCTCCTACAATGAGCAGTTCTTC	CASSSISGTFSYNEQFF
-	TRBJ2-5	TRBV27	-	TGTGCCAGCAGTTTATCGTCCCGGGGGGAGACCCAGTACTTC	CASSLSSRGETQYF
TRBD1	TRBJ1-1	TRBV5-5	-	TGTGCCAGCAGCCAACTTGTGGCAGGGGGTATCTATACTGAAGCTTTCTTT	CASSQLVAGGIYTEAFF
TRBD2	TRBJ2-7	TRBV5-6	-	TGTGCCAGCAGCCCCGGGACTAGCCTCGCCGAGCAGTACTTC	CASSPGTSLAEQYF
-	TRBJ1-1	TRBV9	-	TGTGCCAGCAGCCCAAGGCCCCCAGGGGCAGGATATTTTAGCACTGAAGCTTTCTTT	CASSPRPPGAGYFSTEAFF
-	TRBJ2-1	TRBV10-1	-	TGCGCCAGCCAGACGGATAGCTCCTACAATGAGCAGTTCTTC	CASQTDSSYNEQFF
-	TRBJ2-2	TRBV7-8	-	TGTGCCGCAAAGATCCCGTGGCTGAACACCGGGGAGCTGTTTTTT	CAAKIPWLNTGELFF
-	TRBJ2-7	TRBV19	-	TGTGCCAGTAGGATTCGGAACGAGCAGTACTTC	CASRIRNEQYF
TRBD2	TRBJ2-7	TRBV5-1	-	TGCGCCAGCGGCGAAGCGGGAGGGAACTACGAGCAGTACTTC	CASGEAGGNYEQYF
TRBD2	TRBJ2-3	TRBV30	-	TGTGCCTGGGCTAGCGGAAGCACAGATACGCAGTATTTT	CAWASGSTDTQYF